The rows below give T cell receptor beta chains drawn from one sample of a study of response to subunit inactivated influenza vaccine. TCRdb re-analysed the RT-PCR reads in MiXCR, keeping a single row per CDR3 protein. The repertoire holds some 500,000 distinct CDR3 sequences, with 16% as singletons. Here the sequenced sample was CD4+ T cells sorted from PBMCs, taken roughly 24 months after vaccination. Receptor source: a man aged 50-75 years who received an inactivated influenza vaccine. The CDR3 runs from the conserved cysteine through the conserved F or W. Fields, in order: clone size, V gene, J gene, D gene, CDR3 protein. D genes are given only for firm matches. Clone size is not always given. Where it is, it says once, few, many or a class for expanded clones.

.	TRBV19	TRBJ2-5	.	CASSRTASMKETQYF
.	TRBV18	TRBJ2-6	.	CASSPAQRPSGANVLTF
many	TRBV5-1	TRBJ2-2	.	CASGLRGANTGELFF
.	TRBV29-1	TRBJ2-5	.	CSVPSGGGETQYF
few	TRBV23-1	TRBJ2-1	TRBD2	CASSQWAGTSGPYNEQFF
.	TRBV7-2	TRBJ2-5	.	CASSLAQMGQETQYF
many	TRBV9	TRBJ1-6	.	CASSVEPTVNLGSPLHF
many	TRBV7-9	TRBJ1-2	.	CASSLVAYGYTF
.	TRBV12-3/TRBV12-4	TRBJ2-7	TRBD2	CASSPEVGTSGAYEQYF
few	TRBV5-6	TRBJ2-7	.	CASSLAHGLVSEQYF
.	TRBV5-1	TRBJ2-7	.	CASSWDTPLFYEQYF
.	TRBV5-1	TRBJ2-3	.	CASSFGAASDTQYF
few	TRBV20-1	TRBJ1-2	.	CSARQERYGYTF
.	TRBV6-5	TRBJ2-7	TRBD2	CASSYSFLAGGEQYF
few	TRBV15	TRBJ2-7	TRBD1	CATSREKDRGYEQYF
few	TRBV20-1	TRBJ2-7	.	CSAREGRFFYEQYF
.	TRBV11-1	TRBJ2-3	TRBD1	CASSFGVPKPGQKTDTQYF
few	TRBV4-2	TRBJ1-2	TRBD1	CASSQDRTGEGYTF
.	TRBV20-1	TRBJ1-5	.	CSARGGLGPYSNQPQHF
many	TRBV15	TRBJ2-7	.	CATSRDPGYEQYF
few	TRBV5-6	TRBJ2-7	TRBD2	CASSLWGLYLAGDYYEQYF
.	TRBV29-1	TRBJ2-4	.	CSVEEPTLVGKNIQYF
.	TRBV4-2	TRBJ2-3	TRBD2	CASSQDRKRGEGDTQYF
many	TRBV4-2	TRBJ2-3	.	CASSQDASVGTDTQYF
.	TRBV5-5	TRBJ1-6	.	CASSLDRVSSPLHF
few	TRBV20-1	TRBJ2-7	.	CSAQTYEQYF
few	TRBV10-3	TRBJ1-2	.	CAISESKENNYGYTF
.	TRBV28	TRBJ2-7	.	CASSPTRSYEQYF
many	TRBV10-2	TRBJ2-7	TRBD2	CASSPSGDSYEQYF
few	TRBV20-1	TRBJ2-2	TRBD1	CSAREQGAAGELFF
.	TRBV28	TRBJ1-1	.	CASTQGPRGTEAFF
few	TRBV7-6	TRBJ2-5	.	CASSQRTASIQYF